Listed here are 5 T cell receptor beta chains from one sample, sequenced in a study of blood T cell repertoires in COVID-19. The table came from immunoSEQ multiplex PCR; TCRdb's copy has only in-frame clones and leaves some out. The sample yields a few hundred thousand clones, roughly 87% seen once. The sequenced material came from peripheral blood. Every receptor here comes from a woman in her twenties or thirties with acute or convalescent COVID-19.

The gene calls are TRBV18 and TRBJ2-7, with D possibly being TRBD1 (5 bases). This CDR3 is built from 14 residues. With 2 bases removed from V and 2 bases from J, the gap between germline ends came to 10 bases. Germline CDR1 reads KGHSH; CDR2 reads LQKENI. The CDR3 here is CASSPSDSTYEQYF. In DNA, the CDR3 is TGTGCCAGCTCACCATCCGACAGTACCTACGAGCAGTACTTC. Drawing the rest from reference TRBV18 and TRBJ2-7, the complete variable domain is NAGVMQNPRHLVRRRGQEARLRCSPMKGHSHVYWYRQLPEEGLKFMVYLQKENIIDESGMPKERFSAEFPKEGPSILRIQQVVRGDSAAYFCASSPSDSTYEQYFGPGTRLTVT.

The rearrangement joins TRBV19 to TRBJ1-2, with a weak D call TRBD1 (6 bases). The CDR3 covers 14 residues. CDR1 is LNHDA, CDR2 SQIVND, per germline (reference sequence). Trimming removed 5 bases from V and 2 bases from J, with 12 bases in between. The CDR3 coding sequence is TGTGCCAGTAGTCGGGGGGACACGAACTATGGCTACACCTTC. Its translation is CASSRGDTNYGYTF.

This clone was found many times. This sequence joins TRBV19 and TRBJ1-5, with TRBD1 identical over 7 bases. Germline loops: CDR1 LNHDA, CDR2 SQIVND (reference sequence). This CDR3 comprises 14 residues. Losses at the gene ends were 7 bases for V and 7 bases for J; bases not matched to a gene: 10. The DNA for the CDR3 is TGTGCCAGTACCTGGCAGGGGGGTTGGCAGCCCCAGCATTTT. Residues: CASTWQGGWQPQHF.

Details on this clone: Other nucleotide sequences from this sample produce the same CDR3. The rearrangement links TRBV11-3 to TRBJ2-1; D perhaps matches TRBD1 (6 bases). The ends were cut back, 5 bases at V and 4 bases at J, with 12 bases in the middle. Germline V gene data show CDR1 as SGHNT and CDR2 as YENEEA. The CDR3 runs to 14 residues. In nucleotides, the CDR3 is TGTGCCAGCAGCCCGAGGACAGTGTACAATGAGCAGTTCTTC. Amino acid sequence: CASSPRTVYNEQFF.

The chain is built from TRBV30 and TRBJ2-7, with D uncertain. V dropped 0 bases and J dropped 6 bases, with 9 bases sitting between them. Germline V gene lookup returns CDR1 GTSNPN and CDR2 SVGIG (reference sequence). CDR3 size: 12 residues. The CDR3: CAWSVLASEQYF. Here the CDR3 DNA reads TGTGCCTGGAGTGTACTTGCGAGCGAGCAGTACTTC.